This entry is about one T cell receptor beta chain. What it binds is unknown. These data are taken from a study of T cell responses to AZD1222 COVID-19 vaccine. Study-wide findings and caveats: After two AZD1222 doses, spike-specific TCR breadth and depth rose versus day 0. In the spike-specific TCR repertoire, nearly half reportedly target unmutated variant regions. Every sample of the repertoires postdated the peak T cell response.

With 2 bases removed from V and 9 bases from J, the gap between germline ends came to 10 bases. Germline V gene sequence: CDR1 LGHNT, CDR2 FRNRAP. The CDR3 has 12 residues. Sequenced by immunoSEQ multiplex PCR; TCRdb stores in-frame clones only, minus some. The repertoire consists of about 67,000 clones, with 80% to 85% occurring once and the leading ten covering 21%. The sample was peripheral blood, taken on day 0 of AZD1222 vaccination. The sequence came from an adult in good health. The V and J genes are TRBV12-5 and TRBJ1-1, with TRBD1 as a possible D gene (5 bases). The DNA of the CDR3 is TGTGCTAGTGGTTTGTCTAGGGACCAAGCTTTCTTT. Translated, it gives CASGLSRDQAFF.